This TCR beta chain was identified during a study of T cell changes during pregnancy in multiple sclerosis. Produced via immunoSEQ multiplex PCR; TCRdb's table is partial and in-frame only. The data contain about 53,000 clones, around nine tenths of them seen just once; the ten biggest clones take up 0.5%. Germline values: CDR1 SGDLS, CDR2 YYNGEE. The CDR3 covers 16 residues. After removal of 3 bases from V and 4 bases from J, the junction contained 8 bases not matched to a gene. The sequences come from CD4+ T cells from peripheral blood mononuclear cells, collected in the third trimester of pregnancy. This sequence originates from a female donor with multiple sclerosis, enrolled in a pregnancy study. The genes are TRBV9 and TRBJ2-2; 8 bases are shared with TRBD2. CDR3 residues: CASSAPGTRVTGELFF. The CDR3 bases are TGTGCCAGCAGCGCTCCCGGGACTAGAGTCACCGGGGAGCTGTTTTTT.